This T cell receptor (beta chain) was sequenced during a study of PD-L1 blockade in urothelial cancer. For the study at large: Analyses were performed on blood at 3 weeks after treatment start (the second dose) and at 6 weeks.

Study observations and caveats: A pretreatment blood TCR clonality that fell below the median predicted better progression-free and overall survival.

CDR3 length equals 15 residues. Unmatched junction bases numbered 2, after V lost 2 bases and J lost 0 bases. Germline CDR1 and CDR2: SGHTA and FQGTGA. Profiling relied on immunoSEQ multiplex PCR, and the TCRdb table lists in-frame clones only, not all of them. The sample lists some 40,000 clones, 75% to 95% occurring once. On this clone: What it binds is not known.

Time point in this sample: peripheral blood 6 weeks after treatment start. The origin of this receptor is a man aged 65 to 85 with urothelial cancer. The rearrangement links TRBV7-3 to TRBJ1-1; 8 bases fit TRBD1. The source material was PBMCs, sampled around atezolizumab (anti-PD-L1) treatment. CDR3 protein: CASSLLDRVNTEAFF. The CDR3 DNA reads TGTGCCAGCAGCTTACTGGACAGGGTGAACACTGAAGCTTTCTTT. The variable domain in full, with the rest retrieved from reference TRBV7-3 and TRBJ1-1, is GAGVSQTPSNKVTEKGKYVELRCDPISGHTALYWYRQSLGQGPEFLIYFQGTGAADDSGLPNDRFFAVRPEGSVSTLKIQRTERGDSAVYLCASSLLDRVNTEAFFGQGTRLTVV.